The 6 T cell receptor beta chains reported below all come from one sample, sequenced in a study of Graves' ophthalmopathy and Graves' hyperthyroidism. The TCR beta CDR3 regions underwent amplification from RNA transcripts. HTBI primers were employed in first-round RT-PCR, then a second-round multiplex PCR followed. MiXCR, applied by TCRdb to the multiplex PCR reads, yields one record per CDR3 protein. This sample has under 400,000 distinct CDR3 sequences, with roughly 16% found just once. The sequencing sample was made of peripheral blood. The receptors originated from an adult man with Graves' ophthalmopathy.

This clonotype was seen repeatedly, ten times or more. The chain uses TRBV7-6 and TRBJ1-6; 7 bases match TRBD1. CDR1 and CDR2 from the germline V gene are SGHVS and FNYEAQ. The CDR3 sequence is 15 residues long. The junction had 10 bases not matched to a gene; V was cut back by 5 bases and J by 9 bases. The CDR3 nucleotides read TGTGCCAGCAGCCGTGACAGGGACTATGGTTCACCCCTCCACTTT. This sequence encodes CASSRDRDYGSPLHF.

This clonotype was seen repeatedly, ten times or more. The chain uses TRBV12-3 or TRBV12-4 and TRBJ2-7, with TRBD1 identical over 9 bases. The CDR3 covers 15 residues. Trimming removed 6 bases from V and 2 bases from J; junction bases left unmatched: 8. The CDR3 DNA is TGTGCCAGCAGCCCCGGGACAGGGAGAACCTACGAGCAGTACTTC. Its protein product is CASSPGTGRTYEQYF.

This clonotype has ten or more counts. A much bigger clone sits one base away, suggesting this may be a read error. The chain is built from TRBV6-5 and TRBJ2-4; D gene unclear. The CDR3 runs 18 residues. Per germline, CDR1 MNHEY and CDR2 SVGAGI. Here the CDR3 reads CARSSRLLVAEAKNIQYF. The CDR3 DNA sequence: TGTGCCAGGAGTTCGAGGCTCCTAGTCGCCGAGGCCAAAAACATTCAGTACTTC.

At least ten counts were recorded for this clonotype. V and J are TRBV25-1 and TRBJ1-3, with D perhaps TRBD1 (6 bases). V dropped 5 bases and J dropped 2 bases, with 7 bases sitting between them. This CDR3 contains 13 residues. Germline assignment: CDR1 MGHDK and CDR2 SYGVNS. CDR3 sequence (DNA): TGTGCCAGCAGTCGGGGGCCTGGAAACACCATATATTTT. Its translation: CASSRGPGNTIYF.

This clonotype was detected ten times or more. The genes are TRBV7-9 and TRBJ1-1; TRBD1 matches 7 bases. The V gene's germline CDR1 is SEHNR and CDR2 FQNEAQ (reference sequence). The CDR3 spans 15 residues. With V trimmed by 5 bases and J by 4 bases, 10 bases remained unmatched. The CDR3 protein is CASSPDDRASTEAFF. In DNA form, the CDR3 reads TGTGCCAGCAGCCCAGACGACAGGGCTAGCACTGAAGCTTTCTTT. The full variable domain, its missing parts supplied by reference TRBV7-9 and TRBJ1-1, is DTGVSQNPRHKITKRGQNVTFRCDPISEHNRLYWYRQTLGQGPEFLTYFQNEAQLEKSRLLSDRFSAERPKGSFSTLEIQRTEQGDSAMYLCASSPDDRASTEAFFGQGTRLTVV.

This clonotype was recorded many times. This chain joins TRBV9 and TRBJ1-1, with 8 nucleotides matching TRBD1. V trimming: 4 bases; J trimming: 3 bases; junction bases outside the gene matches: 5. This CDR3 contains 14 residues. Germline V lookup: CDR1 SGDLS, CDR2 YYNGEE. The CDR3 loop reads CASSTTGADTEAFF. The CDR3 coding sequence is TGTGCCAGCAGCACGACAGGGGCGGACACTGAAGCTTTCTTT.